Listed here are 30 T cell receptor beta chains from one sample, sequenced in a study of blood T cell repertoires in COVID-19. This table comes from immunoSEQ multiplex PCR, and its TCRdb copy is limited to in-frame clones, with some not included. Among about 59,000 clones, around 80% were seen once, and the ten largest hold more than 9.5%. Sequencing was done on a sample of peripheral blood. These receptors were collected from a human donor in a cohort sampled during active COVID-19.

V gene TRBV28 combines with J gene TRBJ2-3, with TRBD2 matching 8 bases. There are 13 residues in the CDR3. Germline V lookup: CDR1 MDHEN, CDR2 SYDVKM. V lost 5 bases and J lost 5; bases outside the gene matches: 3. In DNA form, the CDR3 reads TGTGCCAGCAGTCCCGGGGGGGGAGATACGCAGTATTTT. This gives the protein CASSPGGGDTQYF. Combining the CDR3 with reference TRBV28 and TRBJ2-3 gives the whole variable domain DVKVTQSSRYLVKRTGEKVFLECVQDMDHENMFWYRQDPGLGLRLIYFSYDVKMKEKGDIPEGYSVSREKKERFSLILESASTNQTSMYLCASSPGGGDTQYFGPGTRLTVL.

The chain combines TRBV28 with TRBJ2-3; possibly TRBD2 for D (6 bases). Germline CDR1 is MDHEN and CDR2 is SYDVKM. The CDR3 covers 15 residues. V was pared by 3 bases and J by 4 bases, with 14 bases between. Written as DNA, the CDR3 is TGTGCCAGCAGTTTCCCCGGGACTGCGGCAGATACGCAGTATTTT. It codes for CASSFPGTAADTQYF.

This clone was found a few times. This chain joins TRBV3-1 (or the pseudogene TRBV3-2) and TRBJ1-4; 7 nucleotides line up with TRBD1. The CDR3 is 14 amino acids. Trimming cost V 0 bases and J 7 bases; bases outside gene matches: 2. Germline lookup yields CDR1 LGHDT and CDR2 YNNKEL (reference sequence). CDR3 sequence reads: CASSQEGGGEKLFF. The CDR3 DNA reads TGTGCCAGCAGCCAAGAAGGGGGCGGTGAAAAACTGTTTTTT.

V usage is TRBV9 and J usage is TRBJ2-3; 7 bases are a match to TRBD2. This CDR3 spans 16 amino acids. Germline assignment: CDR1 SGDLS and CDR2 YYNGEE. V was clipped by 7 bases and J by 3 bases; unmatched bases: 14. CDR3 sequence reads: CASSRWPTGGTDTQYF. CDR3 bases: TGTGCCAGCTCGAGGTGGCCTACGGGGGGTACAGATACGCAGTATTTT.

The chain combines TRBV2 with TRBJ2-1, with a possible D match to TRBD2 (5 bases). Per germline, CDR1 SNHLY and CDR2 FYNNEI. Trimming took 10 bases from V and 7 from J, leaving 11 bases between them. The length of the CDR3 is 11 residues. Here the CDR3 reads CATPRGNEQFF. The CDR3 DNA reads as TGTGCCACCCCCAGAGGGAATGAGCAGTTCTTC.

This sequence joins TRBV10-3 and TRBJ1-5; no firm D call. V lost 0 bases and J 1 base, leaving 10 bases between the germline ends. Germline assignment: CDR1 ENHRY and CDR2 SYGVKD. The CDR3 consists of 16 residues. The CDR3 is CAISESGYGSNQPQHF. CDR3 DNA sequence: TGTGCCATCAGTGAGTCGGGCTACGGAAGCAATCAGCCCCAGCATTTT.

The rearrangement links TRBV5-6 to TRBJ1-2; the D gene is possibly TRBD1 (5 bases). CDR3 length equals 15 residues. V lost 2 bases, J lost 3 bases, and 14 bases lay in between. Germline loops: CDR1 SGHDT, CDR2 YYEEEE. The CDR3 protein is CASSFGNRQDYGYTF. The CDR3 DNA reads TGTGCCAGCAGCTTTGGAAACAGGCAAGACTATGGCTACACCTTC.

About this clone itself: The junction departs from germline at one end; a sequencing error may be responsible. Other DNA sequences in the sample encode the same CDR3. This chain joins TRBV4-3 and TRBJ2-7; 7 bases match TRBD2. CDR3 length equals 13 residues. CDR1 is LGHNA and CDR2 is YSLEER in the germline V gene. In nucleotides, the CDR3 is TGCGCCAGCAGCCAAGAACTAGCGTACGAGCAGTACTTT. Translation gives CASSQELAYEQYF.

The chain joins TRBV19 to TRBJ1-1; D is unresolved. The ends were cut back, 1 base at V and 6 bases at J, with 15 bases in the middle. The CDR3 has 15 residues. Germline values: CDR1 LNHDA, CDR2 SQIVND (reference sequence). The DNA of the CDR3 is TGTGCCAGTAGTATAGGAGTTGGAGGGCACGCTGAAGCTTTCTTT. It yields the protein CASSIGVGGHAEAFF.

This chain uses TRBV19 with TRBJ2-2; the D gene is possibly TRBD1 (6 bases). The CDR3 spans 18 residues. V was clipped by 1 base and J by 6 bases, with 21 bases between them. CDR1 is LNHDA, CDR2 SQIVND, per germline (reference sequence). CDR3 loop: CASSIAGRKHKGAGELFF. The CDR3 region has the DNA TGTGCCAGTAGTATAGCGGGCAGGAAGCATAAGGGGGCCGGGGAGCTGTTTTTT.

The chain has TRBV18 and TRBJ1-3; the D gene is possibly TRBD1 (6 bases). Germline V CDR1 and CDR2: KGHSH, LQKENI. Trimming removed 8 bases at V and 3 bases at J, with 14 bases between. The CDR3 has 14 residues. CDR3 nucleotide sequence: TGTGCCAGCGCCACAGGGACGAGTGGAAACACCATATATTTT. Protein sequence: CASATGTSGNTIYF.

This clone is medium-sized by share. The genes are TRBV7-9 and TRBJ2-7; 12 nucleotides agree with TRBD2. The CDR3 is 15 amino acids. Germline V gene sequence: CDR1 SEHNR, CDR2 FQNEAQ (reference sequence). The V gene end was trimmed by 5 bases and the J gene end by 7 bases; junction bases not matched to a gene: 9. CDR3 in amino acids: CASSGRTSGVGEQYF. The CDR3 DNA follows: TGTGCCAGCAGCGGCCGGACTAGCGGGGTGGGGGAGCAGTACTTC.

The sample holds a few counts of this clone. The chain employs TRBV7-2 and TRBJ1-6, with D possibly TRBD1 on 6 matching bases. The CDR3 loop spans 17 amino acids. Per germline, CDR1 SGHTA and CDR2 FQGNSA. V lost 1 base and J 10 bases, leaving 20 bases between the germline ends. CDR3 protein: CASSLVWGRQAGSPLHF. DNA of the CDR3: TGTGCCAGCAGCTTAGTTTGGGGTCGACAGGCGGGCTCACCCCTCCACTTT.

The chain couples TRBV6-2 or TRBV6-3 to TRBJ1-5; 8 bases agree with TRBD1. CDR1 is MNHEY, CDR2 SVGEGT, per germline. V lost 6 bases and J lost 0; bases outside the gene matches: 4. This CDR3 has 15 residues. CDR3 sequence reads: CASSGDRYSNQPQHF. DNA for the CDR3: TGTGCCAGCAGCGGGGACAGGTATAGCAATCAGCCCCAGCATTTT.

The rearrangement uses TRBV5-4 and TRBJ1-6, with D unresolved. V was shortened by 2 bases and J by 8 bases, with 8 bases between the two germline ends. Germline loops: CDR1 SGHNT, CDR2 YYREEE (reference sequence). CDR3 length: 13 residues. The CDR3 DNA is TGTGCCAGCAGCTTACCCGGTGATTCACCCCTCCACTTT. Translation gives CASSLPGDSPLHF.

The V call is TRBV28, the J call TRBJ1-2; 9 bases match TRBD1. Per the germline V gene, CDR1 is MDHEN and CDR2 is SYDVKM. The ends lost 1 base at V and 8 bases at J; junction bases unmatched: 5. The CDR3 consists of 14 residues. The CDR3 reads CASSLFGQGYGYTF. The CDR3 nucleotides are TGTGCCAGCAGTTTATTCGGACAGGGGTACGGCTACACCTTC.

This clone was found once. This chain uses TRBV18 with TRBJ2-7, with D possibly being TRBD2 (5 bases). The CDR3 loop spans 14 amino acids. Between the trimmed V and J ends, which lost 3 bases and 3 bases, there was a span of 12 bases. CDR1 is KGHSH, CDR2 LQKENI, per germline. The DNA for the CDR3 is TGTGCCAGCTCACCCGGAGGCGTGGGCTACGAGCAGTACTTC. Encoded protein: CASSPGGVGYEQYF.

The gene calls are TRBV2 and TRBJ1-3, with 8 bases identical to TRBD1. The V gene's germline CDR1 is SNHLY and CDR2 FYNNEI. The V gene end was trimmed by 6 bases and the J gene end by 0 bases; junction bases not matched to a gene: 4. The CDR3 has 15 residues. The CDR3: CASRQQGGSGNTIYF. CDR3 sequence (DNA): TGTGCCAGCAGGCAACAGGGGGGCTCTGGAAACACCATATATTTT.

The chain links TRBV7-2 to TRBJ1-3; D call uncertain. Germline lookup yields CDR1 SGHTA and CDR2 FQGNSA. The CDR3 contains 15 residues. Trimming took 5 bases from V and 0 from J, leaving 11 bases between them. Here the CDR3 DNA reads TGTGCCAGCAGCCCCCCCGAGGCCTCTGGAAACACCATATATTTT. Translated: CASSPPEASGNTIYF.

This clone was observed a single time. The V gene is TRBV7-9, the J gene TRBJ1-1; possibly TRBD1 for D (6 bases). The germline V gene has CDR1 SEHNR and CDR2 FQNEAQ (reference sequence). The V end lost 5 bases, the J end lost 5 bases, and 18 bases lay between the germline ends. The CDR3 sequence is 15 residues long. In nucleotides, the CDR3 is TGTGCCAGCAGCGGGTGGACAGACCCAAGAACTGAAGCTTTCTTT. It codes for CASSGWTDPRTEAFF.

In DNA, the CDR3 is TGTGCCAGCAGTGAACTGGGGAGCGGGAGCCACAATGAGCAGTTCTTC. Its protein product is CASSELGSGSHNEQFF. The rearrangement uses TRBV25-1 and TRBJ2-1; 8 bases are shared with TRBD2. Trimming removed 2 bases from V and 5 bases from J; junction bases left unmatched: 8. CDR1 MGHDK and CDR2 SYGVNS come from the germline V gene. CDR3 length: 16 residues.

CDR3 region: CASSPRWQGWYGYTF. Written as DNA, the CDR3 is TGTGCCAGCAGCCCCCGATGGCAGGGTTGGTATGGCTACACCTTC. J is TRBJ1-2 and V is TRBV11-2, with D maybe TRBD1 (5 bases). Germline loops: CDR1 SGHAT, CDR2 FQNNGV. Trimming stripped 5 bases from V and 5 bases from J, with 18 bases between. CDR3 length equals 15 residues.

The genes are TRBV27 and TRBJ2-7, with D perhaps TRBD1 (6 bases). Trimming took 6 bases from V and 1 from J, leaving 13 bases between them. This CDR3 has 14 residues. Per the germline V gene, CDR1 is MNHEY and CDR2 is SMNVEV (reference sequence). CDR3 sequence reads: CASRGTPLSYEQYF. CDR3 in DNA: TGTGCCAGCAGGGGGACACCTCTTTCCTACGAGCAGTACTTC.

This chain connects TRBV29-1 to TRBJ2-3; 9 bases line up with TRBD2. J gave up 7 bases and V 6 bases, and 8 bases lay outside the gene matches. CDR1 is SQVTM and CDR2 is ANQGSEA in the germline V gene. The CDR3 has 13 residues. The CDR3 sequence is CSVVAGVRYTQYF. The CDR3 region has the DNA TGCAGCGTGGTAGCGGGAGTCCGGTATACGCAGTATTTT.

The rearrangement links TRBV9 to TRBJ2-3, with D possibly matching TRBD2 (6 bases). Germline V lookup: CDR1 SGDLS, CDR2 YYNGEE. CDR3 length: 13 residues. Trimming removed 3 bases from V and 4 bases from J, with 9 bases in between. CDR3 in DNA: TGTGCCAGCAGCGATCTAGCGTCAGATACGCAGTATTTT. Amino acid sequence: CASSDLASDTQYF.

This clone has just one count. The chain combines TRBV10-3 with TRBJ1-1, with 7 bases aligning to TRBD1. V was clipped by 6 bases and J by 7 bases; unmatched bases: 5. The CDR3 has 12 amino acids. From germline, CDR1 is ENHRY and CDR2 SYGVKD. CDR3 sequence reads: CAISEGTVEAFF. CDR3 coding DNA: TGTGCCATCAGCGAAGGGACAGTTGAAGCTTTCTTT.

This clone was seen just once. The chain carries TRBV2 and TRBJ2-5, with 9 bases fitting TRBD1. This CDR3 region has 16 residues. Germline CDR1 is SNHLY and CDR2 is FYNNEI. V gave up 6 bases and J gave up 4 bases; unmatched junction bases: 12. The CDR3 region has the DNA TGTGCCAGCAGGGGGGGTACAGGGGGCGCAGGAGAGACCCAGTACTTC. Translating gives CASRGGTGGAGETQYF.

This clone turned up a few times. The rearrangement joins TRBV28 to TRBJ2-3, with 11 bases identical to TRBD2. The CDR3 extends over 19 amino acids. In germline, CDR1 is MDHEN, CDR2 SYDVKM. With 7 bases clipped from V and 2 bases from J, the junction kept 17 bases outside the gene matches. The CDR3 DNA sequence: TGTGCCAGCATCCCCCCTCGGGGACTAGCGGCAGGTGACACAGATACGCAGTATTTT. This encodes CASIPPRGLAAGDTDTQYF. The full variable domain, rest sourced from reference TRBV28 and TRBJ2-3, is DVKVTQSSRYLVKRTGEKVFLECVQDMDHENMFWYRQDPGLGLRLIYFSYDVKMKEKGDIPEGYSVSREKKERFSLILESASTNQTSMYLCASIPPRGLAAGDTDTQYFGPGTRLTVL.

This clone was seen once. This chain joins TRBV7-9 and TRBJ2-7, with 8 bases that match TRBD1. In germline, CDR1 is SEHNR, CDR2 FQNEAQ (reference sequence). This CDR3 is built from 15 residues. The trim removed 5 bases at V and 2 bases at J, leaving 8 bases unmatched. CDR3 sequence (DNA): TGTGCCAGCAGCCCGCGGACAGGGAAGACCTACGAGCAGTACTTC. It yields the protein CASSPRTGKTYEQYF.

The chain is built from TRBV6-5 and TRBJ2-3; D might be TRBD2 (6 bases). Germline CDR1 is MNHEY and CDR2 is SVGAGI. The CDR3 spans 15 residues. Trimming cost V 4 bases and J 3 bases, with 14 bases left between them. CDR3 DNA sequence: TGTGCCAGCAGTTCCAACATAGGAGGGACAGATACGCAGTATTTT. It encodes CASSSNIGGTDTQYF.